One sample yielded the 15 T cell receptor beta chains listed below, sequenced in a study of T cell repertoires in cytomegalovirus infection. Each CDR3 protein gets one entry after TCRdb re-called the reads with MiXCR. The sample contains fewer than 900,000 distinct CDR3 sequences, about 29% of which appear only once. Their target antigens are unknown. The sample consisted of cultured CD8+ T cells from PBMCs, taken from culture after CMV antigen stimulation. Receptors originate from a human donor in good health (CMV status not recorded). Some clones in this sample may be carry-over from other donors' samples.

This clonotype appeared many times. V and J are TRBV7-2 and TRBJ1-2, with a weak D call TRBD1 (5 bases). Trimming left V 0 bases short and J 0 bases short, with 11 bases between. The CDR3 spans 16 residues. The germline V gene has CDR1 SGHTA and CDR2 FQGNSA. The CDR3 nucleotides read TGTGCCAGCAGCTTAGCCCTGGGGGTGTCTAACTATGGCTACACCTTC. Amino acids: CASSLALGVSNYGYTF.

The chain carries TRBV7-6 and TRBJ2-7; D is unclear. V was cut by 5 bases and J by 5 bases, with 7 bases left in between. Per the germline V gene, CDR1 is SGHVS and CDR2 is FNYEAQ. The CDR3 contains 11 residues. CDR3 sequence: CASSQEHEQYF. Here the CDR3 DNA reads TGTGCCAGCAGCCAAGAGCACGAGCAGTACTTC.

The chain couples TRBV12-5 to TRBJ2-2, with D maybe TRBD2 (5 bases). Germline CDR1 LGHNT, CDR2 FRNRAP. The CDR3 has 14 amino acids. V lost 8 bases to trimming and J lost 4 bases, with 14 bases between them. CDR3: CASTSGLGTGELFF. The CDR3 coding sequence is TGTGCTAGTACTAGTGGACTTGGCACCGGGGAGCTGTTTTTT.

Turning to this clonotype: One end of the junction is discordant with germline, which a read error may explain. The rearrangement joins TRBV7-8 to TRBJ1-1; TRBD1 agrees at 9 bases. CDR1 and CDR2 from the germline V gene are SGHVS and FQNEAQ. The CDR3 is 16 residues long. CDR3 sequence reads: CASSLGAGRDRATALF. DNA of the CDR3: TGTGCCAGCAGCTTAGGAGCGGGTAGGGACAGGGCCACTGCTCTCTTT. Combining the CDR3 with reference TRBV7-8 and TRBJ1-1 gives the whole variable domain GAGVSQSPRYKVAKRGQDVALRCDPISGHVSLFWYQQALGQGPEFLTYFQNEAQLDKSGLPSDRFFAERPEGSVSTLKIQRTQQEDSAVYLCASSLGAGRDRATALFGQGTRLTVV.

The genes are TRBV24-1 and TRBJ2-3; 9 bases are a match to TRBD2. Losses at the gene ends were 7 bases for V and 6 bases for J; bases not matched to a gene: 10. Germline values: CDR1 KGHDR, CDR2 SFDVKD. The CDR3 runs 15 residues. The CDR3 sequence: CATSDAGGVLDTQYF. CDR3 DNA sequence: TGTGCCACCAGCGACGCGGGGGGGGTGTTGGATACGCAGTATTTT.

V gene TRBV11-3 combines with J gene TRBJ1-1; no firm D call. The V end was cut by 1 base, the J end by 5 bases, with 11 bases between. The V gene's germline CDR1 is SGHNT and CDR2 YENEEA. The CDR3 covers 14 residues. The CDR3 DNA is TGTGCCAGCAGCTTAGCCCCCCGGGATACTGAAGCTTTCTTT. This codes for CASSLAPRDTEAFF.

With regard to this clonotype: It may be a read error: a sequence one base away is much more abundant. The genes are TRBV7-2 and TRBJ1-1; D ambiguous. CDR1 and CDR2 from the germline V gene are SGHTA and FQGNSA. V was clipped by 2 bases and J by 2 bases, with 9 bases between them. The CDR3 is 14 residues long. CDR3 sequence: CASSLNRLNTEAFF. The CDR3, as DNA: TGTGCCAGCAGCTTAAACAGATTAAACACTGAAGCTTTCTTT.

This clonotype was seen only once. The chain links TRBV10-3 to TRBJ1-3; D remains unclear. CDR1 and CDR2 from the germline V gene are ENHRY and SYGVKD. Trimming removed 3 bases at V and 4 bases at J, with 16 bases between. CDR3 length equals 16 residues. The CDR3 is CAISDKEVTGGNTIYF. The CDR3 DNA follows: TGTGCCATCAGTGATAAAGAAGTAACGGGAGGAAACACCATATATTTT.

As concerns this clonotype: The germline gene is not matched at one end of the junction; a read error may be the cause. The V call is TRBV24-1, the J call TRBJ2-5; TRBD1 agrees at 7 bases. The CDR3 covers 18 residues. Germline V gives CDR1 KGHDR, CDR2 SFDVKD. Here the CDR3 reads CATSDSPTGPLRRETHYF. In DNA form, the CDR3 reads TGTGCCACCAGTGATTCTCCGACAGGGCCTCTTCGTAGGGAGACCCATTACTTC.

The V gene is TRBV27, the J gene TRBJ2-7; 9 bases agree with TRBD2. The CDR3 loop spans 16 amino acids. The V and J ends lost 8 bases and 1 base, in that order; junction bases with no gene match: 12. The germline V gene has CDR1 MNHEY and CDR2 SMNVEV (reference sequence). As DNA, the CDR3 is TGTGCCAGCGGCCCTTCTAGCGGGGAATTGTCCTACGAGCAGTACTTC. Its protein product is CASGPSSGELSYEQYF.

This clonotype was counted between two and nine times. The chain uses TRBV7-6 and TRBJ2-7; D not resolved. V was clipped by 5 bases and J by 2 bases, with 10 bases between them. Germline lookup yields CDR1 SGHVS and CDR2 FNYEAQ. The CDR3 is 13 amino acids. CDR3 sequence: CASSPPPTYEQYV. CDR3 DNA sequence: TGTGCCAGCAGCCCTCCCCCAACCTACGAGCAGTACGTC.

This clonotype was seen a handful of times. This sequence joins TRBV19 and TRBJ1-5, with a weak D call TRBD1 (5 bases). Deletions cut 7 bases from V and 4 bases from J, with 14 bases between. The CDR3 sequence is 14 residues long. Germline V CDR1 and CDR2: LNHDA, SQIVND (reference sequence). The CDR3 DNA is TGTGCCAGTACTGTTGTGGGGGTAAATCAGCCCCAGCATTTT. It is translated as CASTVVGVNQPQHF. Filled out from reference TRBV19 and TRBJ1-5, the complete variable domain reads DGGITQSPKYLFRKEGQNVTLSCEQNLNHDAMYWYRQDPGQGLRLIYYSQIVNDFQKGDIAEGYSVSREKKESFPLTVTSAQKNPTAFYLCASTVVGVNQPQHFGDGTRLSIL.

This sequence joins TRBV2 and TRBJ2-5; D unresolved. Germline CDR1 is SNHLY and CDR2 is FYNNEI. The ends were cut back, 4 bases at V and 1 base at J, with 10 bases in the middle. This CDR3 contains 14 residues. CDR3 in amino acids: CASSAGQFQETQYF. CDR3 DNA sequence: TGTGCCAGCAGTGCGGGTCAGTTCCAAGAGACCCAGTACTTC.

The chain uses TRBV20-1 and TRBJ1-2; TRBD1 matches 7 bases. This CDR3 has 14 amino acids. V lost 3 bases to trimming and J lost 4 bases; unmatched junction nucleotides: 8. Germline V gene data show CDR1 as DFQATT and CDR2 as SNEGSKA (reference sequence). CDR3 sequence (DNA): TGCAGTGCTAGTTTGAAGGACAGGCCCTATGGCTACACCTTC. It is translated as CSASLKDRPYGYTF.

This clonotype has only a few counts. The rearrangement links TRBV29-1 to TRBJ2-2; tentatively, D is TRBD1 (6 bases). Germline V lookup: CDR1 SQVTM, CDR2 ANQGSEA. The CDR3 has 12 amino acids. With 6 bases removed from V and 4 bases from J, the gap between germline ends came to 9 bases. The CDR3 coding sequence is TGCAGCGTAACAGGGCCCACCGGGGAGCTGTTTTTT. Protein sequence: CSVTGPTGELFF.